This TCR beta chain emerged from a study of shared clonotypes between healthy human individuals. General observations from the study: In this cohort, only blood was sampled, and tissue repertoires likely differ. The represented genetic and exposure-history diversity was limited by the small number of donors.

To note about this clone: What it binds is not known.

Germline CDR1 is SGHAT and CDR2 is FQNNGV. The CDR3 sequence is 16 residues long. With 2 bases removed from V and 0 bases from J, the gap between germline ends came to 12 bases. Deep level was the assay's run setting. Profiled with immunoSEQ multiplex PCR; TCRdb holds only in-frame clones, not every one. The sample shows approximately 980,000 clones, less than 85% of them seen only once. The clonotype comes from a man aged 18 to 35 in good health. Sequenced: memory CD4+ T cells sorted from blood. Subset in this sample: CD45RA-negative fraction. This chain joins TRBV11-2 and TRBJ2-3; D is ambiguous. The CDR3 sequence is CASSLRTGRSTDTQYF. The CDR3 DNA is TGTGCCAGCAGCTTAAGAACGGGCCGTAGCACAGATACGCAGTATTTT. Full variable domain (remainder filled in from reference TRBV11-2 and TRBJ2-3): EAGVAQSPRYKIIEKRQSVAFWCNPISGHATLYWYQQILGQGPKLLIQFQNNGVVDDSQLPKDRFSAERLKGVDSTLKIQPAKLEDSAVYLCASSLRTGRSTDTQYFGPGTRLTVL.